The sequence of this TCR beta chain was determined in a study of blood T cells in healthy people across ages. Study-wide results and caveats: Both higher diversity and more naive CD4+ cells marked long-lived donors when set against aged donors.

Concerning this clonotype: Its antigen is unknown.

The sample, 7.5 to 10 milliliters of peripheral blood, was drawn from each donor. Together with a sample-barcoded 5' primer, a J-beta primer mix was included in a second PCR lasting roughly 6 to 12 cycles. Template switching added a 12-random-nucleotide identifier to every cDNA molecule. TCRdb used MiXCR to reprocess the 5' RACE reads, holding one entry per CDR3 protein. The table shows roughly 800,000 distinct CDR3 sequences, with more than 45% occurring only once. V gave up 1 base and J gave up 5 bases, with 11 bases separating them. There are 13 residues in the CDR3. Per the germline V gene, CDR1 is DFQATT and CDR2 is SNEGSKA (reference sequence).

The chain uses TRBV20-1 and TRBJ1-2; no reliable D call. Source material: blood. The TCR was taken from a man aged 25-45 years in good health. CDR3 loop: CSARASDGYGYTF. The CDR3 DNA is TGCAGTGCTAGAGCCTCGGACGGATATGGCTACACCTTC.